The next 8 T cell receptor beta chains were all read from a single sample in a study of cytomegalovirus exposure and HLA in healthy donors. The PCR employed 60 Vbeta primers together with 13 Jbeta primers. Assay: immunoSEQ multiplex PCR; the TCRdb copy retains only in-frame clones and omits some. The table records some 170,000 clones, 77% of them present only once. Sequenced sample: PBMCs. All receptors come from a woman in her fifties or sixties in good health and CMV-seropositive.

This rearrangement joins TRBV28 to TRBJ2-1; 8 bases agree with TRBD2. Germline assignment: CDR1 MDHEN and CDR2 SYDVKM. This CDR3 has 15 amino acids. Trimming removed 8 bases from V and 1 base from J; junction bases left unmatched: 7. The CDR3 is CASYSGIPSYNEQFF. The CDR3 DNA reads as TGTGCCAGCTATAGCGGGATCCCGTCCTACAATGAGCAGTTCTTC. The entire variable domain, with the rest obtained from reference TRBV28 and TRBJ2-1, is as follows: DVKVTQSSRYLVKRTGEKVFLECVQDMDHENMFWYRQDPGLGLRLIYFSYDVKMKEKGDIPEGYSVSREKKERFSLILESASTNQTSMYLCASYSGIPSYNEQFFGPGTRLTVL.

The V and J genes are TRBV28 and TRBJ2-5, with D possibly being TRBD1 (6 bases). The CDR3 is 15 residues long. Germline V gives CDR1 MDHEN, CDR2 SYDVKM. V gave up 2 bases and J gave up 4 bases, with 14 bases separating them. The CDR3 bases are TGTGCCAGCAGTTTAGAGGGGGACAAAATAGAGACCCAGTACTTC. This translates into CASSLEGDKIETQYF.

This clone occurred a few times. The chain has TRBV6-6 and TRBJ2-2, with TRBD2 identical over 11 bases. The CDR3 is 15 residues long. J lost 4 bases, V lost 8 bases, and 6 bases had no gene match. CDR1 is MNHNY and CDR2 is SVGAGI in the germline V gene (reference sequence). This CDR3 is CASGWLAGGTGELFF. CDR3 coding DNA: TGTGCCAGCGGGTGGCTAGCGGGAGGCACCGGGGAGCTGTTTTTT.

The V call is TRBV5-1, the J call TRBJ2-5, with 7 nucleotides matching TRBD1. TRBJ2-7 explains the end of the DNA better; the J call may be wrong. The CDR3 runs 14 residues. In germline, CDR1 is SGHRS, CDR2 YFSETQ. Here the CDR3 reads CASSDPGQNYEQYF. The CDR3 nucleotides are TGCGCCAGCAGCGACCCGGGACAGAACTACGAGCAGTACTTC.

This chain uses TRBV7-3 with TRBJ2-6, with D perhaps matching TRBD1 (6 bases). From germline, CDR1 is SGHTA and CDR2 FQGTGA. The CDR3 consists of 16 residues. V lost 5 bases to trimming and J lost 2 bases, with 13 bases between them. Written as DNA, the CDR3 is TGTGCCAGCAGCCTACAGGGAAGTGCTGGGGCCAACGTCCTGACTTTC. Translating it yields CASSLQGSAGANVLTF.

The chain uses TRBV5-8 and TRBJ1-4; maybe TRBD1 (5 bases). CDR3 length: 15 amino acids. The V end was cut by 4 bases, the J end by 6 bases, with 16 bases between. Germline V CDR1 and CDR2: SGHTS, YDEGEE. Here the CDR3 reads CASSLRGRADEKLFF. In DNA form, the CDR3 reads TGTGCCAGCAGCCTTCGTGGCAGGGCGGATGAAAAACTGTTTTTT.

Written as DNA, the CDR3 is TGCGCCAGCAGCTTGGGGGACAGGGTTTTGACTGAAGCTTTCTTT. Translation gives CASSLGDRVLTEAFF. The chain carries TRBV5-1 and TRBJ1-1, with TRBD1 matching 9 bases. The V segment lost 0 bases and the J segment 5 bases; nucleotides outside the gene matches: 5. This CDR3 comprises 15 residues. Per germline, CDR1 SGHRS and CDR2 YFSETQ.

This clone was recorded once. The CDR3 DNA reads TGTGCCAGCTTTACGGACAGGCCAGCCTACGAGCAGTACTTC. Residues: CASFTDRPAYEQYF. J is TRBJ2-7 and V is TRBV6-4, with TRBD1 identical over 7 bases. Germline assignment: CDR1 MRHNA and CDR2 SNTAGT. The CDR3 totals 14 residues. With V trimmed by 8 bases and J by 2 bases, 9 bases remained unmatched.